This T cell receptor (beta chain) is from a study of Graves' ophthalmopathy and Graves' hyperthyroidism. Active ophthalmopathy (CAS at least 3, NOSPECS at least 4), lasting under 3 months. Diagnosis relied on clinical symptoms, serum thyroxine, TRAb, thyroid ultrasound and orbital computed tomography. RNA transcripts were the source from which TCR beta CDR3 regions were amplified. The library came from an HTBI-primed first-round RT-PCR and a second-round multiplex PCR. TCRdb recomputed calls from the multiplex PCR reads with MiXCR, one row per CDR3 protein. The sample lists about 700,000 distinct CDR3 sequences; approximately 40% were seen once. General study points: Most thyroid clonotypes expanded beyond 0.001 frequency were also found in blood.

In this sample, this clonotype turned up a few times. Its antigen is unidentified. Material for sequencing was peripheral blood. The sequence was collected from an adult man with Graves' ophthalmopathy.

The CDR3 nucleotides read TGTGCCAGCAGGGAACAGGGTCGCGATACGCAGTATTTT. Translation: CASREQGRDTQYF. V usage is TRBV25-1 and J usage is TRBJ2-3, with a tentative D call TRBD1 (6 bases). V lost 6 bases to trimming and J lost 6 bases, with 13 bases between them. Germline V gives CDR1 MGHDK, CDR2 SYGVNS. CDR3 length: 13 residues.